This entry lists 30 T cell receptor beta chains sequenced from one sample in a study of shared clonotypes between healthy human individuals. Using immunoSEQ multiplex PCR, the repertoire was profiled, and TCRdb retains in-frame clones only, with some absent. The top ten hold roughly 36% of the sample, which has roughly 700,000 clones, about 90% seen once. The material sequenced was memory CD8+ T cells from PBMCs. Subset reported: CD45RO+ cells pooled with CCR7-negative TemRA cells. The receptors derive from a man between 18 and 35 years old in good health. Some clones in this sample may be carry-over from other donors' samples.

As regards this clone: The same CDR3 is also encoded by other DNA sequences in this sample. The V and J genes are TRBV20-1 and TRBJ2-1; D is unclear. CDR3 length equals 11 residues. V dropped 2 bases and J dropped 6 bases, with 5 bases sitting between them. Germline CDR1 and CDR2: DFQATT and SNEGSKA (reference sequence). The CDR3 loop is CSARSANEQFF. The CDR3 DNA reads as TGCAGTGCTAGAAGCGCCAATGAGCAGTTCTTC.

This chain connects TRBV4-1 to TRBJ2-5, with 7 positions matching TRBD1. The J call could be wrong; TRBJ2-7 is a better fit for the DNA end. This CDR3 is built from 13 residues. Germline-derived CDR1 and CDR2 are MGHRA and YSYEKL. The CDR3 protein is CASSQGQHYEQYF. CDR3 DNA: TGCGCCAGCAGCCAGGGACAGCACTACGAGCAGTACTTC.

This chain uses TRBV19 with TRBJ2-7; D remains ambiguous. Germline CDR1 LNHDA, CDR2 SQIVND (reference sequence). There are 12 residues in the CDR3. V lost 1 base and J 6 bases, leaving 7 bases between the germline ends. CDR3 loop: CASSIGTAEQYF. As DNA, the CDR3 is TGTGCCAGTAGTATAGGAACTGCCGAGCAGTACTTC.

The chain carries TRBV28 and TRBJ2-7, with D possibly being TRBD2 (6 bases). The V end was cut by 6 bases, the J end by 0 bases, with 9 bases between. Germline V gives CDR1 MDHEN, CDR2 SYDVKM. The CDR3 contains 13 residues. The CDR3 protein is CASRRDGSYEQYF. The CDR3 DNA sequence: TGTGCCAGCAGGCGGGACGGCTCCTACGAGCAGTACTTC.

This rearrangement joins TRBV5-6 to TRBJ2-3; D may be TRBD1 (5 bases). Germline V gives CDR1 SGHDT, CDR2 YYEEEE. Trimming stripped 0 bases from V and 5 bases from J, with 10 bases between. This CDR3 has 14 amino acids. CDR3 nucleotides: TGTGCCAGCAGCTTGGCCGCAGGGCGAGATACGCAGTATTTT. As protein: CASSLAAGRDTQYF.

The chain joins TRBV4-1 to TRBJ1-5; D possibly corresponds to TRBD1 (5 bases). The germline V gene has CDR1 MGHRA and CDR2 YSYEKL. V lost 1 base and J lost 5, with 18 bases in between. CDR3 length equals 17 residues. CDR3 sequence (DNA): TGCGCCAGCAGCCAAGGGGAGACCGCAGGGAGCGATCAGCCCCAGCATTTT. Protein product: CASSQGETAGSDQPQHF.

This clone is classed as medium-sized. The chain recombines TRBV6-4 with TRBJ2-2, with D uncertain. Trimming left V 3 bases short and J 2 bases short, with 7 bases between. The CDR3 has 14 amino acids. CDR1 and CDR2 from the germline V gene are MRHNA and SNTAGT. CDR3 loop: CASSEDGNTGELFF. The CDR3, as DNA: TGTGCCAGCAGTGAAGACGGTAACACCGGGGAGCTGTTTTTT.

The gene calls are TRBV4-2 and TRBJ1-1; D gene ambiguous. This CDR3 region has 15 residues. CDR1 and CDR2 from the germline V gene are LGHNA and YNFKEQ. V dropped 4 bases and J dropped 1 base, with 13 bases sitting between them. As DNA, the CDR3 is TGTGCCAGCAGCCTCTCTTGGACTGCGAACACTGAAGCTTTCTTT. Its protein is CASSLSWTANTEAFF.

V gene TRBV7-9 combines with J gene TRBJ2-7, with TRBD1 identical over 8 bases. V was clipped by 0 bases and J by 5 bases; unmatched bases: 3. Germline CDR1 reads SEHNR; CDR2 reads FQNEAQ (reference sequence). The CDR3 sequence is 14 residues long. The CDR3 region is CASSLATGADEQYF. CDR3 DNA: TGTGCCAGCAGCTTAGCGACAGGGGCAGACGAGCAGTACTTC. Supplemented by reference TRBV7-9 and TRBJ2-7, the full variable domain reads DTGVSQNPRHKITKRGQNVTFRCDPISEHNRLYWYRQTLGQGPEFLTYFQNEAQLEKSRLLSDRFSAERPKGSFSTLEIQRTEQGDSAMYLCASSLATGADEQYFGPGTRLTVT.

The genes are TRBV15 and TRBJ2-5; D is perhaps TRBD2 (5 bases). The CDR3 has 14 amino acids. The germline V gene encodes CDR1 LNHNV and CDR2 YYDKDF (reference sequence). V was pared by 1 base and J by 4 bases, with 10 bases between. The CDR3 sequence: CATSRGVGGETQYF. The CDR3 nucleotides are TGTGCCACCAGCAGAGGGGTAGGAGGAGAGACCCAGTACTTC.

About this clone: The sample has other DNA sequences that encode this CDR3 too. The J gene is TRBJ2-3, the V gene TRBV9; 7 nucleotides match TRBD2. V trimming: 0 bases; J trimming: 0 bases; junction bases outside the gene matches: 4. The CDR3 length is 16 residues. Per the germline V gene, CDR1 is SGDLS and CDR2 is YYNGEE. The CDR3 protein is CASSVVSSGSTDTQYF. In DNA form, the CDR3 reads TGTGCCAGCAGCGTAGTGAGTAGCGGGAGCACAGATACGCAGTATTTT.

J is TRBJ1-3 and V is TRBV5-1, with D possibly TRBD1 on 5 matching bases. The V and J ends lost 2 bases and 0 bases respectively, with 12 bases between them. CDR1 and CDR2 (germline): SGHRS, YFSETQ. This CDR3 contains 16 residues. CDR3 in amino acids: CASSLYPGSSGNTIYF. The CDR3 DNA reads as TGCGCCAGCAGCTTATATCCAGGGAGCTCTGGAAACACCATATATTTT.

This clone has just a few counts. The chain couples TRBV15 to TRBJ1-5, with unresolved D. This CDR3 contains 15 residues. The V end was cut by 0 bases, the J end by 4 bases, with 10 bases between. Germline CDR1 LNHNV, CDR2 YYDKDF (reference sequence). CDR3 in amino acids: CATSRDKGRNQPQHF. CDR3 coding DNA: TGTGCCACCAGCAGAGACAAAGGAAGGAATCAGCCCCAGCATTTT.

This chain uses TRBV6-6 with TRBJ1-2; D unresolved. The CDR3 runs 12 residues. Germline values: CDR1 MNHNY, CDR2 SVGAGI (reference sequence). Trimming cost V 6 bases and J 5 bases, with 10 bases left between them. DNA for the CDR3: TGTGCCAGCAGCTCGGCCGCTTATGGCTACACCTTC. The encoded protein is CASSSAAYGYTF.

The V gene is TRBV11-2, the J gene TRBJ2-5; D perhaps matches TRBD1 (6 bases). Trimming took off 2 bases at V and 5 bases at J, with 9 bases between the two ends. The CDR3 is made up of 13 amino acids. Per the germline V gene, CDR1 is SGHAT and CDR2 is FQNNGV. The CDR3 coding sequence is TGTGCCAGCAGCTTATGGGGGCGGGAGACCCAGTACTTC. Amino acids: CASSLWGRETQYF.

The rearrangement uses TRBV7-8 and TRBJ2-1; 8 bases agree with TRBD2. The CDR3 length is 15 residues. CDR1 and CDR2 (germline): SGHVS, FQNEAQ. Trimming at V came to 2 bases and at J to 0 bases, leaving 0 bases not matched to a gene. The CDR3 region is CASSLSGSSYNEQFF. The CDR3 DNA reads as TGTGCCAGCAGCTTAAGCGGGAGCTCCTACAATGAGCAGTTCTTC.

This chain links TRBV7-2 with TRBJ2-5; D is possibly TRBD1 (5 bases). The CDR3 runs 14 residues. Trimming removed 5 bases from V and 1 base from J, with 11 bases in between. Per the germline V gene, CDR1 is SGHTA and CDR2 is FQGNSA. The CDR3 bases are TGTGCCAGCAGCACCGACGACAGCCAAGAGACCCAGTACTTC. Translating it yields CASSTDDSQETQYF. Variable domain in full (rest from reference TRBV7-2 and TRBJ2-5): GAGVSQSPSNKVTEKGKDVELRCDPISGHTALYWYRQSLGQGLEFLIYFQGNSAPDKSGLPSDRFSAERTGGSVSTLTIQRTQQEDSAVYLCASSTDDSQETQYFGPGTRLLVL.

Here the CDR3 DNA reads TGTGCCAGCAGTTTAACGTCCACCAATGGCTACACCTTC. Amino acids: CASSLTSTNGYTF. V gene TRBV28 combines with J gene TRBJ1-2, with D unresolved. The CDR3 is made up of 13 amino acids. V lost 2 bases and J lost 6, with 10 bases in between. Germline CDR1 is MDHEN and CDR2 is SYDVKM.

This clone was seen only once. A junction end diverges from the germline sequence, so it may reflect a read error. The chain has TRBV27 and TRBJ1-1; D is unclear. CDR1 MNHEY and CDR2 SMNVEV come from the germline V gene (reference sequence). CDR3 length: 15 residues. In DNA, the CDR3 is TGTGCCAGCAGATTATTTGAGGATGGTAACACTGAAGCTTTCTTT. The encoded protein is CASRLFEDGNTEAFF.

This sequence joins TRBV14 and TRBJ2-1; D gene unclear. Germline V CDR1 and CDR2: SGHDN, FVKESK. V gave up 4 bases and J gave up 5 bases, with 6 bases separating them. The CDR3 runs to 12 residues. The CDR3 nucleotides are TGTGCCAGCAGCCCCGTCGACAATGAGCAGTTCTTC. Translating it yields CASSPVDNEQFF.

This chain joins TRBV13 and TRBJ2-7; weak D call: TRBD2 (6 bases). The V gene's germline CDR1 is PRHDT and CDR2 FYEKMQ (reference sequence). Deletions cut 0 bases from V and 0 bases from J, with 12 bases between. CDR3 size: 16 residues. The CDR3 sequence is CASSLGIGGNSYEQYF. The CDR3 DNA follows: TGTGCCAGCAGCTTAGGGATCGGCGGGAACTCCTACGAGCAGTACTTC. Filled out from reference TRBV13 and TRBJ2-7, the complete variable domain reads AAGVIQSPRHLIKEKRETATLKCYPIPRHDTVYWYQQGPGQDPQFLISFYEKMQSDKGSIPDRFSAQQFSDYHSELNMSSLELGDSALYFCASSLGIGGNSYEQYFGPGTRLTVT.

This clone was counted once. The gene calls are TRBV9 and TRBJ1-2; no definite D call. CDR3 length equals 14 residues. CDR1 is SGDLS, CDR2 YYNGEE, per germline. Trimming left V 0 bases short and J 3 bases short, with 9 bases between. This chain's CDR3 is CASSVEGLDYGYTF. DNA for the CDR3: TGTGCCAGCAGCGTAGAAGGGCTGGACTATGGCTACACCTTC.

This chain connects TRBV10-3 to TRBJ2-5, with 7 bases identical to TRBD1. The germline CDR1 and CDR2 sequences are ENHRY and SYGVKD. CDR3 length: 16 residues. V gave up 0 bases and J gave up 5 bases; unmatched junction bases: 9. The CDR3 nucleotides are TGTGCCATCAGTGAGTCGAGGAGAGGGGGCGCGGAGACCCAGTACTTC. Protein sequence: CAISESRRGGAETQYF.

The J gene is TRBJ2-1, the V gene TRBV14; 7 positions match TRBD1. Trimming at V came to 2 bases and at J to 3 bases, leaving 7 bases not matched to a gene. Germline CDR1 and CDR2: SGHDN and FVKESK. This CDR3 comprises 16 residues. The CDR3 sequence: CASSQIMTGNYNEQFF. The CDR3 nucleotides read TGTGCCAGCAGCCAAATAATGACAGGGAACTACAATGAGCAGTTCTTC.

The gene calls are TRBV27 and TRBJ2-7; 7 positions agree with TRBD1. V shed 3 bases, J shed 1 base, and the junction held 9 bases outside the gene matches. The CDR3 is 16 amino acids. Germline CDR1 is MNHEY and CDR2 is SMNVEV (reference sequence). CDR3 bases: TGTGCCAGCAGTTTTTCTTCCGGGACAGTTTCCTACGAGCAGTACTTC. Protein: CASSFSSGTVSYEQYF.

The chain links TRBV18 to TRBJ2-2; D possibly uses TRBD1 or TRBD2 (6 bases each). The CDR3 totals 16 residues. Germline values: CDR1 KGHSH, CDR2 LQKENI. Trimming took 2 bases from V and 4 from J, leaving 14 bases between them. CDR3 in DNA: TGTGCCAGCTCACCAGAGGGGGGCGACGGCACCGGGGAGCTGTTTTTT. Translated, it gives CASSPEGGDGTGELFF.

This clone was picked up one time. The chain joins TRBV9 to TRBJ2-7; 8 bases agree with TRBD1. Germline V gene data show CDR1 as SGDLS and CDR2 as YYNGEE. Trimming cost V 4 bases and J 3 bases; bases outside gene matches: 6. CDR3 length: 14 residues. DNA of the CDR3: TGTGCCAGCAGCCCAGGGGACAGGAGCTACGAGCAGTACTTC. Translation: CASSPGDRSYEQYF.

Comments on this clone: One end of the junction varies from germline; a read error may be responsible. The CDR3 spells CASSPLSDEQYF. CDR3 bases: TGCGCCAGCAGCCCCCTCTCCGACGAGCAGTACTTC. V gene TRBV5-1 combines with J gene TRBJ2-7; D is uncertain. Germline CDR1 SGHRS, CDR2 YFSETQ. The CDR3 has 12 residues. The variable domain in full, with the rest retrieved from reference TRBV5-1 and TRBJ2-7, is KAGVTQTPRYLIKTRGQQVTLSCSPISGHRSVSWYQQTPGQGLQFLFEYFSETQRNKGNFPGRFSGRQFSNSRSEMNVSTLELGDSALYLCASSPLSDEQYFGPGTRLTVT.

This chain joins TRBV19 and TRBJ2-1; 8 bases align to TRBD2. From germline, CDR1 is LNHDA and CDR2 SQIVND (reference sequence). V dropped 5 bases and J dropped 3; count of bases not matched to a gene: 6. The CDR3 spans 15 residues. CDR3 loop: CASSSVSGGYNEQFF. CDR3 DNA: TGTGCCAGTAGTTCCGTCAGCGGGGGCTACAATGAGCAGTTCTTC.

This chain links TRBV4-1 with TRBJ1-5; tentative D call: TRBD1 (5 bases). The V and J ends lost 2 bases and 4 bases respectively, with 18 bases between them. The CDR3 is made up of 17 amino acids. CDR1 is MGHRA, CDR2 YSYEKL, per germline. CDR3 bases: TGCGCCAGCAGCCAACGTCCCGGGACCCAATCTAATCAGCCCCAGCATTTT. This sequence encodes CASSQRPGTQSNQPQHF.